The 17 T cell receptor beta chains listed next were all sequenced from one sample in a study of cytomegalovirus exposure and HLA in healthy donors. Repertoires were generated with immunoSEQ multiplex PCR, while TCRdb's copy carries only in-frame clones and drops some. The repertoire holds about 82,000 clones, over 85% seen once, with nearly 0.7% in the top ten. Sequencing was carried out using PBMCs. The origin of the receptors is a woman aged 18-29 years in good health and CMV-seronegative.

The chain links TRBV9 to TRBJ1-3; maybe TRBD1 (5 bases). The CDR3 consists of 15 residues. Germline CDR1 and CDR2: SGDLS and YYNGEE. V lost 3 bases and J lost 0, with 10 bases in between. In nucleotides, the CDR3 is TGTGCCAGCAGCGCGACAGCTAGCTCTGGAAACACCATATATTTT. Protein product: CASSATASSGNTIYF.

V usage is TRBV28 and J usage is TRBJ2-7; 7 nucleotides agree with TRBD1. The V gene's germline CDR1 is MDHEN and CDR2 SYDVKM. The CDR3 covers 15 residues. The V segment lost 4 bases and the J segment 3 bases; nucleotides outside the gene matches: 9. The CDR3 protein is CASSSAFDRVYEQYF. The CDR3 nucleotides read TGTGCCAGCAGTTCCGCATTTGACAGGGTCTACGAGCAGTACTTC. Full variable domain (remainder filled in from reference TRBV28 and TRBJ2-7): DVKVTQSSRYLVKRTGEKVFLECVQDMDHENMFWYRQDPGLGLRLIYFSYDVKMKEKGDIPEGYSVSREKKERFSLILESASTNQTSMYLCASSSAFDRVYEQYFGPGTRLTVT.

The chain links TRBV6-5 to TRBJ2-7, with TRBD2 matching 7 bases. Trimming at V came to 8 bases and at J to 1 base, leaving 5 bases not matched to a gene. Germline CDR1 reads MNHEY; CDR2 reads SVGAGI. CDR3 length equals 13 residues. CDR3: CASGTSASYEQYF. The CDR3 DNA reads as TGTGCCAGCGGAACTAGCGCTTCCTACGAGCAGTACTTC.

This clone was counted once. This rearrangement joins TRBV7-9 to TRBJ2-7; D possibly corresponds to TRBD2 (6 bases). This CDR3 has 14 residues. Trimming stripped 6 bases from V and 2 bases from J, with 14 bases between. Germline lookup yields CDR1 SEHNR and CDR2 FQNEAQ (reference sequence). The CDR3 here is CASRGGDLAYEQYF. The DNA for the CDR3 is TGTGCCAGCAGGGGCGGGGACCTCGCCTACGAGCAGTACTTC.

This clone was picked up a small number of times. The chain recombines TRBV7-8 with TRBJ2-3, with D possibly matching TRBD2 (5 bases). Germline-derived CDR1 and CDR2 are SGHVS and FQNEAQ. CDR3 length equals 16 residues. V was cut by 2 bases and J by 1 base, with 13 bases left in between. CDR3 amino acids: CASSLYGVEGTDTQYF. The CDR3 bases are TGTGCCAGCAGCTTATACGGGGTGGAGGGCACAGATACGCAGTATTTT.

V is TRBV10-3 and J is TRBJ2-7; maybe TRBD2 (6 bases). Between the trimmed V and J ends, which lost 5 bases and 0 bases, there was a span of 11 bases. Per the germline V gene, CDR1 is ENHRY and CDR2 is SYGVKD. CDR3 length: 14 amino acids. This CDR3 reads CAISRGETSYEQYF. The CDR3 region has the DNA TGTGCCATCAGTCGCGGGGAGACCTCCTACGAGCAGTACTTC.

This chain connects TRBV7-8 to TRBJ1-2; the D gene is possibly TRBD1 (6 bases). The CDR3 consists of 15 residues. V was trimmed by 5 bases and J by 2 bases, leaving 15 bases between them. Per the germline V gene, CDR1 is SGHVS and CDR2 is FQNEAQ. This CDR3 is CASSTRTDPNYGYTF. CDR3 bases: TGTGCCAGCAGCACACGGACAGATCCAAACTATGGCTACACCTTC.

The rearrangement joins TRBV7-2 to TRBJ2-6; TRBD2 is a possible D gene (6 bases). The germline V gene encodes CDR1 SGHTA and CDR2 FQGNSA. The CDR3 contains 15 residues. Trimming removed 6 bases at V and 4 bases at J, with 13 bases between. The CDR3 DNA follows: TGTGCCAGCAGTTCACGGGGGAGGGGGGCCAACGTCCTGACTTTC. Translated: CASSSRGRGANVLTF. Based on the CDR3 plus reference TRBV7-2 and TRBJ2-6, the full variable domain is GAGVSQSPSNKVTEKGKDVELRCDPISGHTALYWYRQSLGQGLEFLIYFQGNSAPDKSGLPSDRFSAERTGGSVSTLTIQRTQQEDSAVYLCASSSRGRGANVLTFGAGSRLTVL.

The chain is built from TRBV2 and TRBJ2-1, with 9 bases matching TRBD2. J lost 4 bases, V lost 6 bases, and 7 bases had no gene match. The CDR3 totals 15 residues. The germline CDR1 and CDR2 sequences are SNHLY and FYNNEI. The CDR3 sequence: CASRQGTSRYNEQFF. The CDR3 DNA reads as TGTGCCAGCAGACAAGGGACTAGCAGATACAATGAGCAGTTCTTC. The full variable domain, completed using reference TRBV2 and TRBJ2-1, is EPEVTQTPSHQVTQMGQEVILRCVPISNHLYFYWYRQILGQKVEFLVSFYNNEISEKSEIFDDQFSVERPDGSNFTLKIRSTKLEDSAMYFCASRQGTSRYNEQFFGPGTRLTVL.

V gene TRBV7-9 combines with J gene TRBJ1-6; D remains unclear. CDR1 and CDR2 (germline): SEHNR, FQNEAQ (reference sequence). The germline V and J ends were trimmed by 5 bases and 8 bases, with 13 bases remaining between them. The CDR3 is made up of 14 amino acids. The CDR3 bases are TGTGCCAGCAGCCTGCCCAACCGGGATTCACCCCTCCACTTT. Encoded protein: CASSLPNRDSPLHF.

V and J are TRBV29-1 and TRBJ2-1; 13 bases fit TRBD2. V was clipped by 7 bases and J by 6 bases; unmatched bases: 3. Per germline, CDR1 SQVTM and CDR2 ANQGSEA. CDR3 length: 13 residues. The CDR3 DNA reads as TGCAGCGGCCGGACTAGCGGGAGCAATGAGCAGTTCTTC. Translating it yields CSGRTSGSNEQFF.

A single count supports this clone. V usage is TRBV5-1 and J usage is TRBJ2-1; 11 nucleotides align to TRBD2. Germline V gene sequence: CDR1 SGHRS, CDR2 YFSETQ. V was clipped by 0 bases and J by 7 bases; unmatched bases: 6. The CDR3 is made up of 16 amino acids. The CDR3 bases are TGCGCCAGCAGCTTGGCCGAACTAGCGGGAGTAAATGAGCAGTTCTTC. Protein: CASSLAELAGVNEQFF.

The CDR3 sequence: CASSLAPQTGFEKLFF. CDR3 in DNA: TGTGCCAGCAGCTTAGCCCCCCAGACAGGGTTTGAAAAACTGTTTTTT. The rearrangement uses TRBV7-2 and TRBJ1-4; 7 positions agree with TRBD1. J was trimmed by 7 bases and V by 0 bases; bases with no gene match: 8. CDR3 length equals 16 residues. From germline, CDR1 is SGHTA and CDR2 FQGNSA.

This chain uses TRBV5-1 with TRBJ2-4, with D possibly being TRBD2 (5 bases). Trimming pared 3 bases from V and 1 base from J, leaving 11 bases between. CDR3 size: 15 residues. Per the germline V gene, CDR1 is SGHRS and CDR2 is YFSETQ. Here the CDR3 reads CASSSRTGAKNIQYF. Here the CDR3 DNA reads TGCGCCAGCAGCTCGCGAACGGGGGCCAAAAACATTCAGTACTTC.

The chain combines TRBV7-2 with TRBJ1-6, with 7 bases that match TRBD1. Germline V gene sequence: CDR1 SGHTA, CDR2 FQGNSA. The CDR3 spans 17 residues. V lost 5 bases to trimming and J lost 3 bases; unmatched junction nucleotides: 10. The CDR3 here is CASSLPGQAYYNSPLHF. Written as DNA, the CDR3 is TGTGCCAGCAGCCTCCCCGGACAGGCTTACTATAATTCACCCCTCCACTTT.

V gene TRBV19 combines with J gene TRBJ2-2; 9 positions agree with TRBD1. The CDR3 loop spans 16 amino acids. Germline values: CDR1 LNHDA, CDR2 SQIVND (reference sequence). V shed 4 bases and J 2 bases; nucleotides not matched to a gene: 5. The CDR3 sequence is CASSRQGGDNTGELFF. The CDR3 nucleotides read TGTGCCAGTAGTAGACAGGGGGGAGACAACACCGGGGAGCTGTTTTTT.

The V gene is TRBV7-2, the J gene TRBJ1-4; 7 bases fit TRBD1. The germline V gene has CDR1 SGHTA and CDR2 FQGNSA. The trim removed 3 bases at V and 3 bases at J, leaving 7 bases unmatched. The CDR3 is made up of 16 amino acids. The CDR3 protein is CASSFHRGSANEKLFF. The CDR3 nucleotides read TGTGCCAGCAGCTTCCACAGGGGCAGCGCTAATGAAAAACTGTTTTTT.